The 21 T cell receptor beta chains in this list originate from one sample, sequenced in a study of spatial heterogeneity in lung cancer. TCRdb reprocessed the 5' RACE reads via MiXCR and lists one record per CDR3 protein. The sample has 50,000 or so distinct CDR3 sequences; over 9.5% are singletons. Stated time point: blood at routine non-recurrence follow-up after resection. The starting material was PBMCs, obtained at follow-up. The receptors here all came from a male donor with early-stage non-small cell lung cancer.

The table lists this clonotype with a few counts. V is TRBV7-2 and J is TRBJ1-5; D remains unclear. Germline CDR1 reads SGHTA; CDR2 reads FQGNSA. There are 13 residues in the CDR3. The V and J ends lost 6 bases and 6 bases respectively, with 12 bases between them. CDR3 sequence (DNA): TGTGCCAGCAGAGAAAATGAAGGTCAGCCCCAGCATTTT. It specifies CASRENEGQPQHF.

This clonotype was detected many times. This chain connects TRBV20-1 to TRBJ2-5; the match to TRBD2 covers 10 bases. This CDR3 has 17 amino acids. The junction had 16 bases not matched to a gene; V was cut back by 3 bases and J by 6 bases. From germline, CDR1 is DFQATT and CDR2 SNEGSKA (reference sequence). In DNA, the CDR3 is TGCAGTGCTAGTGAGCGGGGGGGCAACTCCCGTTTGAAGACCCAGTACTTC. Its protein is CSASERGGNSRLKTQYF.

This clonotype was seen a handful of times. The chain combines TRBV5-1 with TRBJ2-1; 8 nucleotides align to TRBD2. The CDR3 covers 14 residues. The germline gives CDR1 SGHRS, CDR2 YFSETQ. J was trimmed by 10 bases and V by 1 base; bases with no gene match: 7. CDR3 nucleotides: TGCGCCAGCAGCTTGTTGCGGGGGGCGTCAGAGCAGTTCTTC. Residues: CASSLLRGASEQFF.

The rearrangement links TRBV28 to TRBJ2-1, with 10 bases fitting TRBD2. The V segment lost 6 bases and the J segment 4 bases; nucleotides outside the gene matches: 6. CDR1 is MDHEN, CDR2 SYDVKM, per germline. CDR3 length: 15 amino acids. The CDR3 is CASRIAGGPYNEQFF. Here the CDR3 DNA reads TGTGCCAGCAGGATAGCGGGGGGTCCGTACAATGAGCAGTTCTTC. Full variable domain (rest looked up from reference TRBV28 and TRBJ2-1): DVKVTQSSRYLVKRTGEKVFLECVQDMDHENMFWYRQDPGLGLRLIYFSYDVKMKEKGDIPEGYSVSREKKERFSLILESASTNQTSMYLCASRIAGGPYNEQFFGPGTRLTVL.

This CDR3 reads CASRLMNTEAFF. The CDR3 DNA follows: TGTGCCAGCAGACTCATGAACACTGAAGCTTTCTTT. J is TRBJ1-1 and V is TRBV12-3 or TRBV12-4, with D uncertain. With 6 bases removed from V and 0 bases from J, the gap between germline ends came to 5 bases. The CDR3 length is 12 residues.

The sample holds many counts of this clonotype. The rearrangement uses TRBV7-2 and TRBJ2-7, with TRBD2 matching over 12 bases. The CDR3 totals 15 residues. Germline lookup yields CDR1 SGHTA and CDR2 FQGNSA. V lost 7 bases to trimming and J lost 1 base; unmatched junction nucleotides: 5. CDR3 DNA: TGTGCCAGCACTTCGACTAGCGGGGGTTCCTACGAGCAGTACTTC. It codes for CASTSTSGGSYEQYF.

The rearrangement links TRBV5-1 to TRBJ2-1, with a weak D call TRBD2 (5 bases). With 2 bases removed from V and 4 bases from J, the gap between germline ends came to 10 bases. Germline CDR1 and CDR2: SGHRS and YFSETQ. This CDR3 region has 14 residues. Written as DNA, the CDR3 is TGCGCCAGCAGCTTACTCGGGGATTACAATGAGCAGTTCTTC. Translation gives CASSLLGDYNEQFF.

This clonotype was counted a few times. Here the CDR3 reads CASSGVRSTDTQYF. The CDR3, as DNA: TGTGCCAGCAGTGGGGTGAGGAGCACAGATACGCAGTATTTT. This chain uses TRBV2 with TRBJ2-3; D unresolved. The CDR3 sequence is 14 residues long. The germline CDR1 and CDR2 sequences are SNHLY and FYNNEI. The V and J ends lost 4 bases and 0 bases respectively, with 8 bases between them. The full variable domain, completed using reference TRBV2 and TRBJ2-3, is EPEVTQTPSHQVTQMGQEVILRCVPISNHLYFYWYRQILGQKVEFLVSFYNNEISEKSEIFDDQFSVERPDGSNFTLKIRSTKLEDSAMYFCASSGVRSTDTQYFGPGTRLTVL.

This clonotype has at least ten counts. V and J are TRBV30 and TRBJ2-2; 9 bases align to TRBD1. CDR1 and CDR2 from the germline V gene are GTSNPN and SVGIG (reference sequence). Trimming removed 3 bases from V and 3 bases from J; junction bases left unmatched: 2. This CDR3 comprises 14 residues. The CDR3: CAWRDRGDTGELFF. DNA of the CDR3: TGTGCCTGGAGGGACAGGGGTGACACCGGGGAGCTGTTTTTT. Complete variable domain (other parts from reference TRBV30 and TRBJ2-2): SQTIHQWPATLVQPVGSPLSLECTVEGTSNPNLYWYRQAAGRGLQLLFYSVGIGQISSEVPQNLSASRPQDRQFILSSKKLLLSDSGFYLCAWRDRGDTGELFFGEGSRLTVL.

The chain has TRBV6-1 and TRBJ1-5, with 9 bases lining up with TRBD1. Germline V gene data show CDR1 as MNHNS and CDR2 as SASEGT. With 6 bases clipped from V and 10 bases from J, the junction kept 16 bases outside the gene matches. The CDR3 totals 16 residues. The DNA of the CDR3 is TGTGCCAGCAGGGAGGGACCCGGGACAGGGAAATCACCCCAGCATTTT. It translates to CASREGPGTGKSPQHF.

V and J are TRBV9 and TRBJ1-6; no reliable D call. The CDR3 spans 14 residues. V lost 4 bases and J lost 2, with 7 bases in between. CDR1 is SGDLS and CDR2 is YYNGEE in the germline V gene. The CDR3 loop is CASSRDTYNSPLHF. CDR3 in DNA: TGTGCCAGCAGCCGTGACACCTATAATTCACCCCTCCACTTT.

This clonotype was picked up one time. A much larger clone lies one base from this, so it may be a read error. The rearrangement joins TRBV7-2 to TRBJ2-7; D tentatively reads TRBD1 or TRBD2 (6 bases each). The V end was cut by 2 bases, the J end by 3 bases, with 8 bases between. Germline-derived CDR1 and CDR2 are SGHTA and FQGNSA. The length of the CDR3 is 13 residues. CDR3: CASSLRGRYEQYF. The CDR3 DNA is TGTGCCAGCAGCTTACGGGGGCGCTACGAGCAGTACTTC.

In this sample, this clonotype turned up a few times. Germline is not matched at one junction end, which may reflect a read error. The gene calls are TRBV7-3 and TRBJ2-7; 12 bases match TRBD2. This CDR3 contains 18 residues. CDR1 and CDR2 from the germline V gene are SGHTA and FQGTGA. Written as DNA, the CDR3 is TGTGCCAGCAGCCTAGAGAGGCCACTAGCGGGAGGCCCCTACAAGCAGTACTTC. Translating gives CASSLERPLAGGPYKQYF.

For the CDR3, the DNA is TGTGCCAGCAGCCCGATACGGACTAGCGGGGGGGATACGCAGTATTTT. Protein sequence: CASSPIRTSGGDTQYF. V usage is TRBV5-4 and J usage is TRBJ2-3; 14 bases are shared with TRBD2. V trimming: 4 bases; J trimming: 6 bases; junction bases outside the gene matches: 7. This CDR3 comprises 16 residues. Germline V lookup: CDR1 SGHNT, CDR2 YYREEE (reference sequence). Full variable domain (missing parts from reference TRBV5-4 and TRBJ2-3): ETGVTQSPTHLIKTRGQQVTLRCSSQSGHNTVSWYQQALGQGPQFIFQYYREEENGRGNFPPRFSGLQFPNYSSELNVNALELDDSALYLCASSPIRTSGGDTQYFGPGTRLTVL.

The sample holds many counts of this clonotype. The J gene is TRBJ1-1, the V gene TRBV6-6, with TRBD1 matching 7 bases. Losses at the gene ends were 6 bases for V and 1 base for J; bases not matched to a gene: 11. Germline V gene data show CDR1 as MNHNY and CDR2 as SVGAGI (reference sequence). The CDR3 consists of 16 residues. This chain's CDR3 is CASSDRQGFWNTEAFF. CDR3 coding DNA: TGTGCCAGCAGCGACAGACAGGGTTTCTGGAACACTGAAGCTTTCTTT.

Only a few counts were recorded for this clonotype. V usage is TRBV5-4 and J usage is TRBJ2-2, with 11 bases aligning to TRBD2. The germline V gene encodes CDR1 SGHNT and CDR2 YYREEE (reference sequence). The V and J ends lost 4 bases and 7 bases, in that order; junction bases with no gene match: 6. This CDR3 region has 15 residues. The DNA for the CDR3 is TGTGCCAGCAGCACCCGACTAGCGGGGAACGGGGAGCTGTTTTTT. Its translation is CASSTRLAGNGELFF.

This clonotype was seen at least ten times. The rearrangement links TRBV28 to TRBJ2-7; maybe TRBD2 (5 bases). The germline gives CDR1 MDHEN, CDR2 SYDVKM. The CDR3 is made up of 15 amino acids. V was clipped by 3 bases and J by 3 bases, with 15 bases between them. DNA for the CDR3: TGTGCCAGCAGTTTTCGGGGTCAGCAAAACTACGAGCAGTACTTC. Amino acid sequence: CASSFRGQQNYEQYF. The full variable domain, completed using reference TRBV28 and TRBJ2-7, is DVKVTQSSRYLVKRTGEKVFLECVQDMDHENMFWYRQDPGLGLRLIYFSYDVKMKEKGDIPEGYSVSREKKERFSLILESASTNQTSMYLCASSFRGQQNYEQYFGPGTRLTVT.

This clonotype was seen many times. V gene TRBV25-1 combines with J gene TRBJ1-1, with D maybe TRBD1 (6 bases). Trimming left V 5 bases short and J 4 bases short, with 17 bases between. The length of the CDR3 is 15 residues. Germline assignment: CDR1 MGHDK and CDR2 SYGVNS. CDR3 region: CASSLNIARGTEAFF. Written as DNA, the CDR3 is TGTGCCAGCAGTTTGAATATTGCCAGGGGCACTGAAGCTTTCTTT.

In this sample, this clonotype turned up a few times. The chain carries TRBV9 and TRBJ2-2; 9 positions match TRBD2. The CDR3 sequence is 16 residues long. V lost 8 bases to trimming and J lost 5 bases; unmatched junction nucleotides: 13. Germline CDR1 and CDR2: SGDLS and YYNGEE. For the CDR3, the DNA is TGTGCCAGTCGGAGGGGATTAGCGGGAGCAACCGGGGAGCTGTTTTTT. It codes for CASRRGLAGATGELFF.

This clonotype showed up just a few times. V gene TRBV7-6 combines with J gene TRBJ2-3; TRBD2 matches 12 bases. After removal of 5 bases from V and 4 bases from J, the junction contained 13 bases not matched to a gene. The CDR3 has 18 residues. The germline gives CDR1 SGHVS, CDR2 FNYEAQ. This CDR3 reads CASSPQSRLAGEADTQYF. The CDR3 DNA reads as TGTGCCAGCAGCCCACAATCAAGACTAGCGGGAGAGGCAGATACGCAGTATTTT.

The sample holds many counts of this clonotype. This chain uses TRBV7-2 with TRBJ2-2; 7 positions agree with TRBD2. This CDR3 region has 17 residues. Looked up from germline, CDR1 is SGHTA and CDR2 is FQGNSA. V trimming: 1 base; J trimming: 2 bases; junction bases outside the gene matches: 7. This CDR3 reads CASSLVPSGLNTGELFF. In nucleotides, the CDR3 is TGTGCCAGCAGCTTAGTCCCTAGCGGTTTAAACACCGGGGAGCTGTTTTTT.